This TCR beta chain originates from a study of OX40 agonist ivuxolimab in advanced cancers. Germline trimming cut 4 bases from V and 9 bases from J; bases unmatched to any gene: 6. CDR3 length equals 13 residues. The germline V gene has CDR1 KGHSY and CDR2 FQNENV. The data were produced by immunoSEQ multiplex PCR, yet TCRdb's version contains in-frame clones alone and is incomplete. This table holds almost 90,000 clones, 87% found once. This TCR derives from an adult with an advanced solid tumor such as melanoma, head and neck, liver or kidney cancer. The genes are TRBV16 and TRBJ1-5, with 7 bases aligning to TRBD1. Sequenced here: CD4+ or CD8+ T cells sorted from blood, sampled in a trial of the OX40 agonist ivuxolimab. The CDR3 DNA sequence: TGTGCCAGCAGCCGGGGGACAGTCGGGCCCCAGCATTTT. The encoded protein is CASSRGTVGPQHF.